The 26 T cell receptor beta chains listed next were all sequenced from one sample in a study of T cell responses to AZD1222 COVID-19 vaccine. The table came from immunoSEQ multiplex PCR; TCRdb's copy has only in-frame clones and leaves some out. The table has 250,000 or so clones, just over 90% seen once. The sequencing here drew on peripheral blood, taken on day 0 of AZD1222 vaccination. These receptors were obtained from an adult in good health.

The rearrangement links TRBV18 to TRBJ2-1, with 8 bases fitting TRBD2. CDR3 length: 14 amino acids. J gave up 9 bases and V 1 base, and 5 bases lay outside the gene matches. CDR1 is KGHSH, CDR2 LQKENI, per germline. The CDR3 loop reads CASSPLAGMGEQFF. CDR3 sequence (DNA): TGTGCCAGCTCACCACTAGCGGGAATGGGTGAGCAGTTCTTC.

This chain links TRBV18 with TRBJ1-2; TRBD1 aligns across 7 bases. This CDR3 has 14 amino acids. The germline V gene encodes CDR1 KGHSH and CDR2 LQKENI. Losses at the gene ends were 1 base for V and 3 bases for J; bases not matched to a gene: 2. CDR3 sequence reads: CASSPQTGDYGYTF. CDR3 nucleotides: TGTGCCAGCTCACCACAAACAGGGGACTATGGCTACACCTTC.

The J gene is TRBJ1-6, the V gene TRBV12-3 or TRBV12-4; D is unclear. The CDR3 sequence is 13 residues long. Trimming took off 4 bases at V and 1 base at J, with 2 bases between the two ends. The CDR3 sequence: CASSWSYNSPLHF. DNA of the CDR3: TGTGCCAGCAGTTGGTCCTATAATTCACCCCTCCACTTT.

Concerning this clone itself: The germline gene is not matched at one end of the junction; a read error may be the cause. The gene calls are TRBV27 and TRBJ1-1; TRBD1 is a possible D gene (6 bases). The length of the CDR3 is 15 residues. The germline V gene has CDR1 MNHEY and CDR2 SMNVEV (reference sequence). The CDR3 protein is CASSSIRGLATEAFF. The CDR3 coding sequence is TGTGCCAGCAGTTCAATCAGGGGTTTGGCCACTGAAGCCTTCTTT.

V and J are TRBV9 and TRBJ1-1, with 7 positions matching TRBD1. V gave up 7 bases and J gave up 1 base; unmatched junction bases: 7. The CDR3 runs to 14 residues. Germline loops: CDR1 SGDLS, CDR2 YYNGEE. DNA for the CDR3: TGTGCCAGCGGCTTGGGACAGCCGAACACTGAAGCTTTCTTT. The encoded protein is CASGLGQPNTEAFF.

The V call is TRBV27, the J call TRBJ2-7; 10 bases fit TRBD2. This CDR3 has 16 residues. With V trimmed by 5 bases and J by 7 bases, 14 bases remained unmatched. CDR1 and CDR2 from the germline V gene are MNHEY and SMNVEV (reference sequence). This CDR3 is CASSPRLAGPEGEQYF. The CDR3 DNA sequence: TGTGCCAGCAGTCCGAGACTAGCGGGCCCGGAGGGGGAGCAGTACTTC.

This sequence joins TRBV14 and TRBJ1-1; a possible D gene is TRBD1 (5 bases). CDR3 length: 14 residues. V was clipped by 4 bases and J by 1 base, with 10 bases between them. CDR1 is SGHDN, CDR2 FVKESK, per germline. CDR3 in DNA: TGTGCCAGCAGCCGGGGCACACAGAACACTGAAGCTTTCTTT. Amino acid sequence: CASSRGTQNTEAFF.

The rearrangement links TRBV3-1 (or the pseudogene TRBV3-2) to TRBJ2-1, with D perhaps matching TRBD1 or TRBD2 (5 bases each). The V end lost 1 base, the J end lost 13 bases, and 14 bases lay between the germline ends. The CDR3 totals 13 residues. CDR1 LGHDT and CDR2 YNNKEL come from the germline V gene (reference sequence). CDR3 residues: CASSQAGGREQFF. The DNA of the CDR3 is TGTGCCAGCAGCCAAGCTGGGGGACGGGAACAGTTCTTC.

This chain connects TRBV5-1 to TRBJ1-6; 7 positions agree with TRBD1. The germline CDR1 and CDR2 sequences are SGHRS and YFSETQ. V lost 1 base, J lost 8 bases, and 3 bases stayed unmatched. This CDR3 contains 14 residues. CDR3 coding DNA: TGCGCCAGCAGCTTGACAGGACAGGATTCACCCCTCCACTTT. Translation: CASSLTGQDSPLHF.

The chain has TRBV4-1 and TRBJ1-1; D uncertain. V lost 8 bases to trimming and J lost 4 bases, with 23 bases between them. Per germline, CDR1 MGHRA and CDR2 YSYEKL. This CDR3 has 16 amino acids. The DNA of the CDR3 is TGCGCCAGCCGGCTAGTAGGACTTTCAAAGAGCACTGAAGCTTTCTTT. Protein product: CASRLVGLSKSTEAFF.

DNA of the CDR3: TGTGCCAGCAGCCCCGACAGTGCGATTGGGTTTGGACCCCTCCACTTT. This encodes CASSPDSAIGFGPLHF. The rearrangement joins TRBV28 to TRBJ1-6; possible D gene TRBD1, 5 bases. V lost 6 bases, J lost 12 bases, and 24 bases lay in between. Germline values: CDR1 MDHEN, CDR2 SYDVKM. This CDR3 region has 16 residues.

The chain recombines TRBV3-1 (or the pseudogene TRBV3-2) with TRBJ1-6; 7 bases line up with TRBD1. V gave up 4 bases and J gave up 6 bases; unmatched junction bases: 3. This CDR3 spans 14 amino acids. Germline loops: CDR1 LGHDT, CDR2 YNNKEL (reference sequence). The CDR3 spells CASSLRDSNSPLHF. CDR3 nucleotides: TGTGCCAGCAGCCTCCGGGACAGTAATTCACCCCTCCACTTT.

V gene TRBV29-1 combines with J gene TRBJ2-7; D call uncertain. The ends were cut back, 5 bases at V and 0 bases at J, with 5 bases in the middle. The germline gives CDR1 SQVTM, CDR2 ANQGSEA. The CDR3 loop spans 11 amino acids. The CDR3 reads CSVMSSYEQYF. The CDR3 nucleotides read TGCAGCGTTATGAGCTCCTACGAGCAGTACTTC.

V usage is TRBV7-8 and J usage is TRBJ1-6; D unclear. This CDR3 contains 16 residues. Trimming shortened V by 4 bases and J by 0 bases, and 10 bases separated the two germline ends. CDR1 SGHVS and CDR2 FQNEAQ come from the germline V gene. CDR3 sequence: CASSSLVSSYNSPLHF. The DNA of the CDR3 is TGTGCCAGCAGCTCCTTGGTGAGCTCCTATAATTCACCCCTCCACTTT.

V is TRBV11-2 and J is TRBJ1-2; tentatively, D is TRBD1 (5 bases). CDR1 is SGHAT and CDR2 is FQNNGV in the germline V gene. The CDR3 loop spans 13 amino acids. The V end lost 5 bases, the J end lost 0 bases, and 7 bases lay between the germline ends. CDR3 loop: CASSPDTNYGYTF. The DNA for the CDR3 is TGTGCCAGCAGCCCGGACACTAACTATGGCTACACCTTC.

This chain joins TRBV30 and TRBJ1-3; D is unclear. Germline V lookup: CDR1 GTSNPN, CDR2 SVGIG (reference sequence). V was pared by 2 bases and J by 5 bases, with 7 bases between. This CDR3 has 12 residues. The CDR3 DNA reads TGTGCCTGGAGTATGGGGAGAAACACCATATATTTT. As protein: CAWSMGRNTIYF.

This rearrangement joins TRBV2 to TRBJ2-5; 9 bases line up with TRBD2. V was pared by 8 bases and J by 2 bases, with 12 bases of the junction left unmatched. The CDR3 length is 16 residues. Germline V gene lookup returns CDR1 SNHLY and CDR2 FYNNEI. The CDR3 DNA reads as TGTGCCAGCCTTTTTATCCAGCGGGGGGCGCAAGAGACCCAGTACTTC. Its translation: CASLFIQRGAQETQYF. Drawing the rest from reference TRBV2 and TRBJ2-5, the complete variable domain is EPEVTQTPSHQVTQMGQEVILRCVPISNHLYFYWYRQILGQKVEFLVSFYNNEISEKSEIFDDQFSVERPDGSNFTLKIRSTKLEDSAMYFCASLFIQRGAQETQYFGPGTRLLVL.

The rearrangement links TRBV6-6 to TRBJ2-1; D is unclear. Germline V gives CDR1 MNHNY, CDR2 SVGAGI (reference sequence). V was clipped by 3 bases and J by 6 bases, with 9 bases between them. The CDR3 has 13 residues. The CDR3 sequence is CASSYTGPNEQFF. CDR3 coding DNA: TGTGCCAGCAGTTATACGGGTCCCAATGAGCAGTTCTTC.

The rearrangement links TRBV24-1 to TRBJ1-4, with D possibly TRBD1 on 6 matching bases. The germline CDR1 and CDR2 sequences are KGHDR and SFDVKD. The V end lost 3 bases, the J end lost 7 bases, and 14 bases lay between the germline ends. There are 15 residues in the CDR3. In nucleotides, the CDR3 is TGTGCCACCAGTGATCCCACAGGGACGGGTGAAAAACTGTTTTTT. Its translation: CATSDPTGTGEKLFF.

The chain is built from TRBV11-1 and TRBJ1-3; no clear D. V was trimmed by 4 bases and J by 8 bases, leaving 15 bases between them. Germline-derived CDR1 and CDR2 are SGHAT and FQDESV (reference sequence). There are 14 residues in the CDR3. The chain's CDR3 is CASSSDPPADTIYF. In DNA, the CDR3 is TGTGCCAGCAGCTCTGATCCCCCGGCGGACACCATATATTTT.

The genes are TRBV7-8 and TRBJ1-2; D is undetermined. The CDR3 length is 15 residues. V gave up 5 bases and J gave up 8 bases, with 21 bases separating them. Germline CDR1 is SGHVS and CDR2 is FQNEAQ. This chain's CDR3 is CASSLRTRVIGGYTF. CDR3 in DNA: TGTGCCAGCAGCCTGCGAACAAGGGTGATTGGGGGCTACACCTTC.

The genes are TRBV4-1 and TRBJ1-5; no clear D gene. The V end lost 4 bases, the J end lost 5 bases, and 15 bases lay between the germline ends. The CDR3 sequence is 15 residues long. Germline CDR1 reads MGHRA; CDR2 reads YSYEKL. The CDR3, as DNA: TGCGCCAGCAGCCCCCCGGGCGGGAGGGATCAGCCCCAGCATTTT. Its translation: CASSPPGGRDQPQHF.

V is TRBV6-5 and J is TRBJ2-1; 10 bases are shared with TRBD2. This CDR3 contains 14 residues. V lost 9 bases to trimming and J lost 7 bases; unmatched junction nucleotides: 9. The germline CDR1 and CDR2 sequences are MNHEY and SVGAGI. The CDR3 region has the DNA TGTGCCAGGGCGTTAGCGGGGGGCGGAAATGAGCAGTTCTTC. As protein: CARALAGGGNEQFF.

The chain has TRBV12-3 or TRBV12-4 and TRBJ2-7; a weak D match, TRBD2 (6 bases). V was clipped by 5 bases and J by 0 bases, with 8 bases between them. CDR3 size: 13 residues. The CDR3 sequence: CASSASVSYEQYF. The CDR3 nucleotides are TGTGCCAGCAGTGCTAGCGTCTCCTACGAGCAGTACTTC.

This chain links TRBV5-1 with TRBJ2-1, with 10 bases identical to TRBD1. Germline CDR1 and CDR2: SGHRS and YFSETQ. This CDR3 region has 15 residues. Germline trimming cut 3 bases from V and 8 bases from J; bases unmatched to any gene: 8. CDR3 sequence reads: CASSWQGTGAHEQFF. In DNA form, the CDR3 reads TGCGCCAGCAGCTGGCAGGGGACAGGGGCCCATGAGCAGTTCTTC.

The rearrangement joins TRBV11-2 to TRBJ2-5; 12 positions agree with TRBD2. V lost 0 bases and J lost 5; bases outside the gene matches: 13. CDR1 SGHAT and CDR2 FQNNGV come from the germline V gene. This CDR3 has 19 amino acids. CDR3 residues: CASSLDRIRPSGRGETQYF. For the CDR3, the DNA is TGTGCCAGCAGCTTAGATCGAATTCGGCCTAGCGGGAGGGGCGAGACCCAGTACTTC.